This T cell receptor (beta chain) was retrieved from a study of breast tumors, draining lymph nodes, adjacent tissues. Broader study findings: The data were judged consistent with most tumor T cells coming from lymph node and expanding in tumor. Tumor TCR diversity was below lymph nodes but above nontumor tissue.

At least ten counts were recorded for this clonotype. Antigen unknown. Trimming took off 1 base at V and 6 bases at J, with 11 bases between the two ends. Germline lookup yields CDR1 WNHNN and CDR2 SYGVQD (reference sequence). This CDR3 comprises 14 residues. Using its own MiXCR run on the multiplex PCR reads, TCRdb lists one record per CDR3 protein. The sample shows about 35,000 distinct CDR3 sequences, approximately 37% of them seen only once. The chain carries TRBV10-1 and TRBJ2-3; D is ambiguous. This clonotype originated in a female donor with breast cancer. Some clones in this sample may be carry-over from other donors' samples. The sample consisted of breast tumor tissue. This chain's CDR3 is CASSEWTARDTQYF. The CDR3 coding sequence is TGCGCCAGCAGTGAGTGGACGGCTCGGGATACGCAGTATTTT.